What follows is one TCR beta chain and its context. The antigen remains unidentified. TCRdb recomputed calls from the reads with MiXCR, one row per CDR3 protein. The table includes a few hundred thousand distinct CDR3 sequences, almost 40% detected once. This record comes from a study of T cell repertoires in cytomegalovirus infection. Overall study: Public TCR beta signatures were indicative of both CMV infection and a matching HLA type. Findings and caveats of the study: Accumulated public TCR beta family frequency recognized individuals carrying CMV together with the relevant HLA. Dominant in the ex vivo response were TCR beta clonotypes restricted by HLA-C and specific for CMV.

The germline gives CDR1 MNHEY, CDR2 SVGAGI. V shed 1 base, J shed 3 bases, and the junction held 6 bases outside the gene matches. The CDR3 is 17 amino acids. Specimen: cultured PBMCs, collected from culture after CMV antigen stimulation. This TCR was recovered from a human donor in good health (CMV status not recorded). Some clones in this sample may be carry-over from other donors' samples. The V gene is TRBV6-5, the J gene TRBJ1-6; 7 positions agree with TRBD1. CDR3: CASSYWDSGVYNSPLHF. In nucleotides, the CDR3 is TGTGCCAGCAGTTACTGGGACAGTGGGGTCTATAATTCACCCCTCCACTTT.